One and the same sample provided the 10 T cell receptor beta chains below, sequenced in a study of patients and donors after allogeneic stem cell transplantation (TCRdb year 2020). Library method: RT-PCR. Sequencing was performed on a NextSeq 550. TCRdb reprocessing: public reads trimmed at Q25 with fastp, clones called with MiXCR, in-frame beta chains kept. One record per CDR3 amino acid sequence lists the most common genes and DNA. A total of about 88,000 distinct CDR3 sequences appear in this sample, around 48% of them only once. The top ten clones comprise 61% of the sample. The source material was blood, either unsorted or a sorted T cell fraction (not recorded which). These receptors were taken from a human donor who was either an allogeneic HSCT recipient or a stem cell or donor lymphocyte infusion donor (not recorded which). It is not recorded whose cells these are; they may come from a transplant donor.

This clonotype was seen more than once but under ten times. V usage is TRBV12-3 or TRBV12-4 and J usage is TRBJ1-2; D uncertain. Trimming cost V 7 bases and J 8 bases, with 11 bases left between them. The CDR3 is 11 amino acids. CDR3 sequence reads: CASNNGLGYTF. Written as DNA, the CDR3 is TGTGCCAGCAACAACGGGCTAGGCTACACCTTC.

This clonotype was seen more than once but under ten times. The chain recombines TRBV4-2 with TRBJ1-1; D is ambiguous. The V gene lost 0 bases and the J gene lost 3 bases, with 17 bases spanning the gap. Germline CDR1 LGHNA, CDR2 YNFKEQ. CDR3 length equals 17 residues. The CDR3 DNA sequence: TGTGCCAGCAGCCAAGAAGGGCTATGGGGATTCGACACTGAAGCTTTCTTT. This encodes CASSQEGLWGFDTEAFF.

This clonotype was found a few times. CDR3 residues: CASSFVGGYNQPQHF. In DNA form, the CDR3 reads TGTGCCAGCAGTTTTGTGGGGGGATACAATCAGCCCCAGCATTTT. V is TRBV27 and J is TRBJ1-5, with D possibly TRBD1 on 5 matching bases. CDR1 MNHEY and CDR2 SMNVEV come from the germline V gene (reference sequence). This CDR3 has 15 amino acids. Trimming shortened V by 3 bases and J by 3 bases, and 12 bases separated the two germline ends.

This CDR3 is CASSLLQPSLGYGYTF. The CDR3 DNA is TGTGCCAGCAGCCTCCTTCAGCCAAGCCTTGGGTATGGCTACACCTTC. The chain employs TRBV28 and TRBJ1-2; D gene ambiguous. Trimming pared 6 bases from V and 5 bases from J, leaving 22 bases between. CDR1 and CDR2 (germline): MDHEN, SYDVKM. The CDR3 length is 16 residues.

The chain has TRBV5-1 and TRBJ1-1, with TRBD1 identical over 7 bases. J gave up 3 bases and V 4 bases, and 3 bases lay outside the gene matches. CDR1 is SGHRS, CDR2 YFSETQ, per germline. This CDR3 has 13 residues. The CDR3 protein is CASSLTGHTEAFF. The CDR3 DNA follows: TGCGCCAGCAGCCTGACAGGGCACACTGAAGCTTTCTTT.

This chain uses TRBV27 with TRBJ1-1, with TRBD1 identical over 9 bases. CDR3 size: 16 residues. Germline V gives CDR1 MNHEY, CDR2 SMNVEV (reference sequence). J was trimmed by 1 base and V by 4 bases; bases with no gene match: 7. CDR3 loop: CASSSPTGGRNTEAFF. The CDR3 nucleotides are TGTGCCAGCAGTTCCCCGACAGGGGGGAGGAACACTGAAGCTTTCTTT.

This clonotype was detected a few times. This chain uses TRBV4-3 with TRBJ1-2, with D hard to call. V lost 1 base and J 6 bases, leaving 18 bases between the germline ends. This CDR3 spans 16 amino acids. Germline V gene sequence: CDR1 LGHNA, CDR2 YSLEER. The CDR3 region is CASSQGSKGISDGYTF. CDR3 nucleotide sequence: TGCGCCAGCAGCCAAGGCTCGAAAGGAATTAGCGATGGCTACACCTTC.

For the CDR3, the DNA is TGTGCCAGCAGCCAAGGGACAGCCTATAGCAATCAGCCCCAGCATTTT. Its translation: CASSQGTAYSNQPQHF. The gene calls are TRBV3-1 and TRBJ1-5; tentative D call: TRBD1 (6 bases). CDR1 is LGHDT and CDR2 is YNNKEL in the germline V gene (reference sequence). The ends were cut back, 1 base at V and 0 bases at J, with 10 bases in the middle. This CDR3 region has 16 residues.

The rearrangement uses TRBV5-1 and TRBJ2-7, with 7 bases aligning to TRBD1. This CDR3 contains 15 residues. The V gene's germline CDR1 is SGHRS and CDR2 YFSETQ. V gave up 4 bases and J gave up 1 base; unmatched junction bases: 8. CDR3: CASSRGQVSSYEQYF. As DNA, the CDR3 is TGCGCCAGCAGCCGTGGACAGGTATCTTCCTACGAGCAGTACTTC.

CDR3 protein: CASSFYYRGNTEAFF. The CDR3 DNA sequence: TGTGCCAGCAGTTTTTATTACCGAGGGAACACTGAAGCTTTCTTT. The gene calls are TRBV28 and TRBJ1-1; D gene ambiguous. The CDR3 covers 15 residues. V lost 3 bases, J lost 1 base, and 12 bases lay in between. Looked up from germline, CDR1 is MDHEN and CDR2 is SYDVKM.